This T cell receptor beta chain was sequenced during a study of prognosis after radiotherapy for stage I lung cancer. The overall study: Newly diagnosed primary stage I lung tumors occurred in 13 to 15 patients, and oligometastatic NSCLC after surgical resection of the primary tumor occurred in about five. Concurrent therapy was given to no patient receiving stereotactic body radiotherapy. Tumors were squamous cell carcinoma in roughly 7 patients and adenocarcinoma in around 13. Study-wide results and caveats: Reportedly, metastasis status was linked to differences in TRBV and TRBJ usage frequencies.

There are 14 residues in the CDR3. Losses at the gene ends were 5 bases for V and 6 bases for J; bases not matched to a gene: 6. From germline, CDR1 is LNHDA and CDR2 SQIVND (reference sequence). It was by two-round multiplex PCR that TCR beta CDR3 was amplified from genomic DNA. Primers targeting each individual TRBV and TRBJ gene were applied in first-round PCR. MiXCR, run by TCRdb on the multiplex PCR reads, gives a single entry per CDR3 protein. The sample shows about 35,000 distinct CDR3 sequences, less than 40% of them seen only once. On this clonotype: The target antigen is unknown. This may be a read error: a much more frequent sequence differs by one nucleotide.

The TCR originated in a donor over 45 with non-small cell lung cancer. This chain uses TRBV19 with TRBJ2-2; 7 bases agree with TRBD2. The material sequenced was PBMCs, taken before or after stereotactic body radiation therapy (not recorded which). The DNA of the CDR3 is TGTGCCAGTAGTTTCATGGCGGGGGCCGGGGAGCTGTTTTTT. This translates into CASSFMAGAGELFF.